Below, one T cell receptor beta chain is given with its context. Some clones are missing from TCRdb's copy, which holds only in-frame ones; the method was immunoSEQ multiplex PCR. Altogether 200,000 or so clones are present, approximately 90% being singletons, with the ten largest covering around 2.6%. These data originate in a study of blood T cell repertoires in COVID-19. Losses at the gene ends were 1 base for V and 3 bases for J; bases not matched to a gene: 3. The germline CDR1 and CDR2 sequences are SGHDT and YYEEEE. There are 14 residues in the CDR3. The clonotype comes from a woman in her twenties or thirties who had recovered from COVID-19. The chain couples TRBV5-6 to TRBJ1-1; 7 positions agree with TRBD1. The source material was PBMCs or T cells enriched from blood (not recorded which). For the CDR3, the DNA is TGTGCCAGCAGCTTGACAGGGGTTGACACTGAAGCTTTCTTT. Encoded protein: CASSLTGVDTEAFF.